This T cell receptor beta chain appears in the sequencing data of a study of metastatic and nonmetastatic thyroid tumors. Overall study findings and caveats: In both blood and tumor samples, TCR beta diversity was reported significantly higher for malignant than benign nodules.

TCRdb reanalyzed the PCR reads via MiXCR. The data contain about 20,000 clones, 35% to 45% of them singletons. A remark on this clone: No antigen is known for it.

Not a single patient had been given any form of treatment at any point before undergoing thyroid surgery. CDR1 is LNHNV, CDR2 YYDKDF, per germline (reference sequence). V lost 5 bases, J lost 1 base, and 6 bases stayed unmatched. This CDR3 is built from 15 residues. This chain uses TRBV15 with TRBJ2-5; 8 bases map to TRBD1. The specimen sequenced was blood. The receptor was derived from a male donor with papillary thyroid cancer or a benign thyroid nodule (not recorded which). Some clones in this sample may be carry-over from other donors' samples. The CDR3 loop is CATSVDRGFQETQYF. The CDR3, as DNA: TGTGCCACCAGCGTCGACAGGGGTTTCCAAGAGACCCAGTACTTC.